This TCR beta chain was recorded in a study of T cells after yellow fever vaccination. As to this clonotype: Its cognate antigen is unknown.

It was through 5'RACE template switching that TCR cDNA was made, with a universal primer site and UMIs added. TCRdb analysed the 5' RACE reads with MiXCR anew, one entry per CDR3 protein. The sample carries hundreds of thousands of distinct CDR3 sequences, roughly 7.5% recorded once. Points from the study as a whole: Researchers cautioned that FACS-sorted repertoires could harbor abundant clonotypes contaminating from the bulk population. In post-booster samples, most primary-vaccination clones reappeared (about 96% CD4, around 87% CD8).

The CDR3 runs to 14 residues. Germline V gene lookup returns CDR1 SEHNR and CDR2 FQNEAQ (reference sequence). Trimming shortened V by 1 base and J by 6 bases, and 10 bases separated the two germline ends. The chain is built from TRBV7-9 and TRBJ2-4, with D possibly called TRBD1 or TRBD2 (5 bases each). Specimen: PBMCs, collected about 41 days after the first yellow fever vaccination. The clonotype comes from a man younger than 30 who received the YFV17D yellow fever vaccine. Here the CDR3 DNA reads TGTGCCAGCAGCTTAGGGGCAGGGACAAACATTCAGTACTTC. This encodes CASSLGAGTNIQYF.